The clone carrying this T cell receptor beta chain was found many times. The data belong to a study of T cells in Graves' hyperthyroidism and ophthalmopathy. RNA transcripts yielded amplified TCR beta CDR3 regions. Carried out on the TCR CDR3, a first-round RT-PCR used the HTBI primer set. TCRdb fed the multiplex PCR reads into MiXCR, producing one record per CDR3 protein. The sample records under 350,000 distinct CDR3 sequences, roughly a fifth being singletons. J was trimmed by 5 bases and V by 5 bases; bases with no gene match: 7. This CDR3 comprises 15 residues. The chain uses TRBV12-3 or TRBV12-4 and TRBJ2-1, with 9 nucleotides matching TRBD2. This clonotype was sampled from a woman aged 45-59 years with Graves' hyperthyroidism. Material: blood. The CDR3 loop reads CASSAGGPLDNEQFF. The CDR3 nucleotides read TGTGCCAGCAGTGCGGGAGGGCCCCTAGACAATGAGCAGTTCTTC.